The TCR beta chain described here comes from a study of blood T cell repertoires in COVID-19. Study details: Samples of COVID-19 (acute and convalescent) were obtained from the United States, Italy and Spain.

The authors' processing: Cell counts per sample came from amplifying reference gene primers. Profiled with immunoSEQ multiplex PCR; TCRdb holds only in-frame clones, not every one. V, J and clone size derive from that table, while D and trimming were established from the DNA sequence. The table includes approximately 180,000 clones, more than 75% detected once. V was shortened by 2 bases and J by 4 bases, with 14 bases between the two germline ends. Looked up from germline, CDR1 is SGHVS and CDR2 is FQNEAQ. The CDR3 has 15 amino acids. The chain combines TRBV7-8 with TRBJ1-1; D is possibly TRBD1 (5 bases). The receptor was isolated from a man aged 40-49 years with active or convalescent COVID-19. Sequenced: peripheral blood. DNA of the CDR3: TGTGCCAGCAGCTTATGGGCATCGGGGGGCACTGAAGCTTTCTTT. Protein product: CASSLWASGGTEAFF.